This T cell receptor (beta chain) is drawn from a study of PD-1 blockade in mismatch repair-deficient tumors. The wider study: Patients had eleven to twelve mismatch repair-deficient cancer types, all previously treated and progressing.

Method: immunoSEQ multiplex PCR; TCRdb's copy keeps in-frame clones and lacks some. The data show roughly 9,000 clones, approximately 89% seen once. Trimming left V 4 bases short and J 0 bases short, with 6 bases between. The CDR3 is made up of 14 amino acids. Germline values: CDR1 SEHNR, CDR2 FQNEAQ (reference sequence). Sequencing was performed on PBMCs, taken approximately 49 weeks after starting pembrolizumab. The J gene is TRBJ1-4, the V gene TRBV7-9; D uncertain. The clonotype originates from an adult with mismatch repair-deficient cancer. Here the CDR3 reads CASSSSATNEKLFF. The CDR3 bases are TGTGCCAGCAGCTCGAGTGCAACTAATGAAAAACTGTTTTTT. Full variable domain (outside the CDR3, taken from reference TRBV7-9 and TRBJ1-4): DTGVSQNPRHKITKRGQNVTFRCDPISEHNRLYWYRQTLGQGPEFLTYFQNEAQLEKSRLLSDRFSAERPKGSFSTLEIQRTEQGDSAMYLCASSSSATNEKLFFGSGTQLSVL.